This T cell receptor (beta chain) originates from a study of naive and memory T cell subsets. There are 13 residues in the CDR3. V gave up 1 base and J gave up 6 bases, with 7 bases separating them. Germline V gives CDR1 LGHNA, CDR2 YNFKEQ. The beta constant-region primer was an equimolar mix of two oligonucleotides covering TRBC1 and TRBC2. Four rounds of PCR amplified the ligated cDNA using nested alpha and beta constant-region primers plus SP2. Via MiXCR, TCRdb re-called the UMI-ligation and nested PCR reads, giving one row per CDR3 protein. The sample lists 95,000 to 110,000 distinct CDR3 sequences; around 15% were seen once. This clonotype was counted at least ten times. Its matching antigen is unknown. Study-wide points: A few larger clonotypes appeared in naive repertoires, especially CD8, possibly memory cells re-expressing CD45RA.

The chain uses TRBV4-2 and TRBJ2-4; D gene uncertain. Sequenced sample: naive CD8+ T cells from blood. The receptor was derived from a human donor in good health. The CDR3 DNA reads TGTGCCAGCAGCCAAGTGGATCCAAACATTCAGTACTTC. This encodes CASSQVDPNIQYF.